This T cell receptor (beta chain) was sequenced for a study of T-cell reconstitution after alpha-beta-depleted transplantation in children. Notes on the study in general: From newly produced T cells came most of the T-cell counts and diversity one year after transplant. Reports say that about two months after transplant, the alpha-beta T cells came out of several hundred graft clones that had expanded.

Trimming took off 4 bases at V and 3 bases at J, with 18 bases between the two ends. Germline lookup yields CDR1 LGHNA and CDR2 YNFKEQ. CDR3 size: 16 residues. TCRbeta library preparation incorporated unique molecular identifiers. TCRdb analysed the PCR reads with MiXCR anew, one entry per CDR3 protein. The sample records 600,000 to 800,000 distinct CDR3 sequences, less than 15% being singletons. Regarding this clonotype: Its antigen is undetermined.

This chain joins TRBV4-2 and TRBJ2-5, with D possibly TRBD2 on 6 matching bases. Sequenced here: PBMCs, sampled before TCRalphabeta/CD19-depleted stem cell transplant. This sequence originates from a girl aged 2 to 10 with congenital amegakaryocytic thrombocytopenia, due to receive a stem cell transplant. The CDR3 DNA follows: TGTGCCAGCAGCCGAACTCCGGGGGACCCGAAAGAGACCCAGTACTTC. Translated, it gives CASSRTPGDPKETQYF.